This T cell receptor (beta chain) appears in the sequencing data of a study of blood T cell repertoires in COVID-19. Produced via immunoSEQ multiplex PCR; TCRdb's table is partial and in-frame only. The sample carries around 32,000 clones, roughly 85% recorded once. This CDR3 is built from 13 residues. V lost 4 bases to trimming and J lost 5 bases, with 9 bases between them. Germline assignment: CDR1 SGHTA and CDR2 FQGTGA. V gene TRBV7-3 combines with J gene TRBJ2-1; D is undetermined. Input material: peripheral blood. The TCR sequence derives from an elderly woman with active or convalescent COVID-19. The CDR3 protein is CASSYTADNEQFF. For the CDR3, the DNA is TGTGCCAGCAGCTACACAGCAGACAATGAGCAGTTCTTC.